The 14 T cell receptor beta chains presented below share a single source sample, sequenced in a study of cytomegalovirus exposure and HLA in healthy donors. Amplification used 60 Vbeta primers and 13 Jbeta primers. The data were produced by immunoSEQ multiplex PCR, yet TCRdb's version contains in-frame clones alone and is incomplete. The sample lists about 150,000 clones, around three quarters occurring once. The sequenced sample consisted of PBMCs. These receptors came from a man aged 40-50 years in good health and CMV-seronegative.

The chain uses TRBV6-5 and TRBJ1-6; 7 nucleotides line up with TRBD1. CDR3 length equals 15 residues. The trim removed 4 bases at V and 9 bases at J, leaving 9 bases unmatched. From germline, CDR1 is MNHEY and CDR2 SVGAGI. The CDR3 loop is CASSFFDRVGSPLHF. In DNA, the CDR3 is TGTGCCAGCAGTTTCTTCGACAGGGTTGGTTCACCCCTCCACTTT.

This clone turned up a few times. The CDR3 sequence: CASSLGYAGAYNEQFF. DNA for the CDR3: TGTGCCAGCAGCTTAGGATACGCGGGAGCCTACAATGAGCAGTTCTTC. The chain carries TRBV11-2 and TRBJ2-1; 7 bases agree with TRBD2. The CDR3 covers 16 residues. Germline trimming cut 1 base from V and 2 bases from J; bases unmatched to any gene: 5. Germline V lookup: CDR1 SGHAT, CDR2 FQNNGV.

The genes are TRBV11-1 and TRBJ1-3; tentatively, D is TRBD1 (5 bases). The CDR3 has 15 amino acids. Germline V gene lookup returns CDR1 SGHAT and CDR2 FQDESV (reference sequence). V lost 5 bases and J lost 4, with 15 bases in between. The CDR3 nucleotides are TGTGCCAGCAGCCCGGGACTTGTCCGGGGAAACACCATATATTTT. This gives the protein CASSPGLVRGNTIYF.

This clone was seen just once. This chain uses TRBV28 with TRBJ1-2, with 7 bases lining up with TRBD1. This CDR3 is 15 amino acids long. CDR1 is MDHEN, CDR2 SYDVKM, per germline. J was trimmed by 8 bases and V by 11 bases; bases with no gene match: 20. In nucleotides, the CDR3 is TGTGCCTTGGGTGCCTTAAAAGGGGGCGCGAGGGGCTACACCTTC. Translating it yields CALGALKGGARGYTF.

This rearrangement joins TRBV5-1 to TRBJ1-1; 9 bases agree with TRBD1. V lost 3 bases and J lost 7; bases outside the gene matches: 10. This CDR3 has 15 amino acids. CDR1 and CDR2 from the germline V gene are SGHRS and YFSETQ. The CDR3 nucleotides are TGCGCCAGCAGCTCAACACAGGGGGCGCAGGGTGAAGCTTTCTTT. The encoded protein is CASSSTQGAQGEAFF.

The rearrangement joins TRBV2 to TRBJ2-5; no firm D call. Germline values: CDR1 SNHLY, CDR2 FYNNEI. This CDR3 region has 16 residues. Trimming left V 1 base short and J 3 bases short, with 15 bases between. The CDR3 nucleotides are TGTGCCAGCAGTGAAGGGTGGCTCAGAGGCGAAGAGACCCAGTACTTC. Its protein product is CASSEGWLRGEETQYF.

This sequence joins TRBV2 and TRBJ2-1, with 12 bases matching TRBD2. Trimming removed 1 base from V and 3 bases from J; junction bases left unmatched: 4. The CDR3 has 17 amino acids. Germline CDR1 SNHLY, CDR2 FYNNEI. The CDR3 DNA reads as TGTGCCAGCAGTGAAGTGGGACTAGCGGGCCACTACAATGAGCAGTTCTTC. Amino acid sequence: CASSEVGLAGHYNEQFF.

This clone was found a few times. The chain couples TRBV9 to TRBJ2-2; D is perhaps TRBD2 (6 bases). Germline CDR1 is SGDLS and CDR2 is YYNGEE. This CDR3 is built from 17 residues. Trimming left V 4 bases short and J 2 bases short, with 18 bases between. CDR3 in amino acids: CASSQPQGLENTGELFF. The CDR3 nucleotides are TGTGCCAGCAGCCAACCGCAGGGACTTGAAAACACCGGGGAGCTGTTTTTT.

The gene calls are TRBV5-1 and TRBJ2-7; D unresolved. The CDR3 totals 12 residues. From germline, CDR1 is SGHRS and CDR2 YFSETQ. The germline V and J ends were trimmed by 0 bases and 4 bases, with 5 bases remaining between them. CDR3 region: CASSLGLYEQYF. CDR3 nucleotides: TGCGCCAGCAGCTTGGGTCTTTACGAGCAGTACTTC.

V usage is TRBV6-5 and J usage is TRBJ1-2, with a weak D call TRBD1 (6 bases). Trimming removed 7 bases at V and 0 bases at J, with 15 bases between. Germline V CDR1 and CDR2: MNHEY, SVGAGI. The CDR3 runs to 15 residues. CDR3: CASTLDSSSNYGYTF. As DNA, the CDR3 is TGTGCCAGCACTCTGGACAGTTCCTCTAACTATGGCTACACCTTC.

The rearrangement joins TRBV21-1 to TRBJ2-3; TRBD2, the table's D call, was not compared with the DNA. TRBV21-1 is a pseudogene locus. The CDR3 is made up of 14 amino acids. The CDR3 loop reads CASSPAGGLDTQYF. The DNA for the CDR3 is TGTGCCAGCAGTCCGGCGGGAGGGTTAGATACGCAGTATTTT.

The chain has TRBV5-4 and TRBJ1-2; D unresolved. Germline V gene data show CDR1 as SGHNT and CDR2 as YYREEE (reference sequence). The CDR3 runs to 14 residues. The V end lost 0 bases, the J end lost 0 bases, and 6 bases lay between the germline ends. The CDR3 DNA reads as TGTGCCAGCAGCTTGGCAGGCCCTAACTATGGCTACACCTTC. Its protein product is CASSLAGPNYGYTF.

CDR3 loop: CASSLILSSYNEQFF. As DNA, the CDR3 is TGTGCCAGCAGCTTAATCCTTAGCTCCTACAATGAGCAGTTCTTC. V and J are TRBV7-3 and TRBJ2-1; D is ambiguous. V lost 1 base and J 0 bases, leaving 7 bases between the germline ends. Per germline, CDR1 SGHTA and CDR2 FQGTGA. The length of the CDR3 is 15 residues.

The V gene is TRBV29-1, the J gene TRBJ2-7; 9 bases are a match to TRBD1. The CDR3 has 15 amino acids. CDR1 is SQVTM, CDR2 ANQGSEA, per germline. V dropped 4 bases and J dropped 3; count of bases not matched to a gene: 10. This CDR3 reads CSVADPGTGIYEQYF. The CDR3 bases are TGCAGCGTTGCGGACCCTGGGACAGGGATCTACGAGCAGTACTTC.